The clone carrying this T cell receptor (beta chain) has only a few counts. Unique molecular identifiers tagged the TCRbeta library. TCRdb redid the calling of the PCR reads with MiXCR, one entry per CDR3 protein. Altogether hundreds of thousands of distinct CDR3 sequences are present, about 33% being singletons, with the ten largest covering roughly 2.5%. This record comes from a study of T-cell reconstitution after alpha-beta-depleted transplantation in children. Germline lookup yields CDR1 MNHNS and CDR2 SASEGT. The CDR3 runs to 14 residues. The V end lost 6 bases, the J end lost 1 base, and 12 bases lay between the germline ends.

This clonotype was sampled from a human donor who donated a stem cell graft to a child with aplastic anemia. The specimen was PBMCs from the stem cell graft donor, collected from the stem cell graft. V usage is TRBV6-1 and J usage is TRBJ1-1; D is perhaps TRBD1 (5 bases). The DNA of the CDR3 is TGTGCCAGCAGATTTGACAGAACGAACACTGAAGCTTTCTTT. This sequence encodes CASRFDRTNTEAFF.